The 30 T cell receptor beta chains presented below share a single source sample, sequenced in a study of spatial heterogeneity in lung cancer (dated by TCRdb to between 2018 and 2020). Read against the paper, the sample's time point label means: blood at routine non-recurrence follow-up after resection. TCR sequencing used whole RNA extracted from tumor and nontumor lung tissue, or from cryopreserved PBMC samples, without cell sorting. Preparation of the library involved 5' RACE. Sequencing instrument: NextSeq 500. TCRdb handled the public reads itself, with Q25 trimming in fastp and clone calling in MiXCR, and kept productive beta chains. When rows share a CDR3 protein, they turn into one entry using the most common DNA and genes. This sample lists fewer than 55,000 distinct CDR3 sequences; more than 6.5% were detected once. Of the sample, around 36% falls within the top ten clones. This specimen was PBMCs, taken at follow-up. The receptors here all came from a female donor with early-stage non-small cell lung cancer.

In its sample, this clonotype was seen a few times. The chain carries TRBV6-5 and TRBJ1-2; 7 positions match TRBD1. The V and J ends lost 6 bases and 4 bases, in that order; junction bases with no gene match: 5. The CDR3 is 13 amino acids. Germline lookup yields CDR1 MNHEY and CDR2 SVGAGI. As DNA, the CDR3 is TGTGCCAGCAGCCGAACAGGGGTCTATGGCTACACCTTC. Residues: CASSRTGVYGYTF.

This clonotype was picked up a small number of times. This chain uses TRBV28 with TRBJ2-7; no firm D call. CDR3 length equals 12 residues. Germline CDR1 is MDHEN and CDR2 is SYDVKM. The V and J ends lost 8 bases and 2 bases respectively, with 10 bases between them. CDR3 bases: TGTGCCAGCGCTGACCCAGCCTACGAGCAGTACTTC. The encoded protein is CASADPAYEQYF.

This clonotype was counted between two and nine times. DNA for the CDR3: TGCAGTGCTGCAGGGGATTCACCCCTCCACTTT. It codes for CSAAGDSPLHF. The chain recombines TRBV20-1 with TRBJ1-6; TRBD1 is a possible D gene (6 bases). V was pared by 5 bases and J by 8 bases, with 7 bases between. The CDR3 is made up of 11 amino acids. The germline V gene encodes CDR1 DFQATT and CDR2 SNEGSKA (reference sequence).

The sample holds a few counts of this clonotype. The chain is built from TRBV24-1 and TRBJ2-5; D might be TRBD1 (5 bases). The CDR3 contains 14 residues. Deletions cut 1 base from V and 5 bases from J, with 10 bases between. Per the germline V gene, CDR1 is KGHDR and CDR2 is SFDVKD. CDR3: CATSDLKGSETQYF. Here the CDR3 DNA reads TGTGCCACCAGTGATTTAAAGGGGTCGGAGACCCAGTACTTC.

This chain connects TRBV4-1 to TRBJ2-7; a weak D match, TRBD2 (5 bases). CDR1 MGHRA and CDR2 YSYEKL come from the germline V gene. This CDR3 has 14 residues. Between the trimmed V and J ends, which lost 4 bases and 2 bases, there was a span of 12 bases. The CDR3 is CASSPAWGAYEQYF. In DNA, the CDR3 is TGCGCCAGCAGCCCGGCCTGGGGAGCCTACGAGCAGTACTTC.

V usage is TRBV2 and J usage is TRBJ1-2; no reliable D call. The CDR3 runs to 12 residues. V dropped 6 bases and J dropped 6 bases, with 11 bases sitting between them. Looked up from germline, CDR1 is SNHLY and CDR2 is FYNNEI. The CDR3 DNA follows: TGTGCCAGCAGACTTACCCTTGATGGCTACACCTTC. Protein sequence: CASRLTLDGYTF.

This clonotype was counted between two and nine times. The CDR3 nucleotides read TGCAGTGCTAGGGACAGGGAGTACACTGAAGCTTTCTTT. Its translation: CSARDREYTEAFF. This chain joins TRBV20-1 and TRBJ1-1; 8 positions match TRBD1. Losses at the gene ends were 3 bases for V and 3 bases for J; bases not matched to a gene: 3. The CDR3 has 13 amino acids. CDR1 and CDR2 from the germline V gene are DFQATT and SNEGSKA (reference sequence).

V usage is TRBV30 and J usage is TRBJ2-3, with TRBD2 matching 7 bases. Losses at the gene ends were 2 bases for V and 1 base for J; bases not matched to a gene: 3. CDR1 GTSNPN and CDR2 SVGIG come from the germline V gene (reference sequence). The CDR3 totals 14 residues. The CDR3 DNA sequence: TGTGCCTGGAGTCGGCTAGCGGGCACAGATACGCAGTATTTT. Translation gives CAWSRLAGTDTQYF. Variable domain in full (rest from reference TRBV30 and TRBJ2-3): SQTIHQWPATLVQPVGSPLSLECTVEGTSNPNLYWYRQAAGRGLQLLFYSVGIGQISSEVPQNLSASRPQDRQFILSSKKLLLSDSGFYLCAWSRLAGTDTQYFGPGTRLTVL.

A word on this clonotype: One junction end disagrees with the germline gene, perhaps due to a read error. The chain combines TRBV7-7 with TRBJ2-2; D gene unclear. The germline V gene encodes CDR1 SSHAT and CDR2 FNYEAQ (reference sequence). The length of the CDR3 is 13 residues. The chain's CDR3 is CASSQTDTGELFF. The CDR3 DNA is TGTGCTAGCAGCCAAACGGACACCGGGGAGCTGTTTTTT.

This clonotype was seen ten or more times. This rearrangement joins TRBV12-3 or TRBV12-4 to TRBJ2-1; 9 positions agree with TRBD2. This CDR3 is 15 amino acids long. V lost 3 bases, J lost 4 bases, and 4 bases stayed unmatched. CDR3 nucleotide sequence: TGTGCCAGCAGTTTCCAGCGGGGGGTGTACAATGAGCAGTTCTTC. Translated, it gives CASSFQRGVYNEQFF.

This clonotype was counted many times. This chain links TRBV27 with TRBJ2-7; D gene ambiguous. Germline V gene sequence: CDR1 MNHEY, CDR2 SMNVEV (reference sequence). This CDR3 spans 14 amino acids. The V end was cut by 8 bases, the J end by 4 bases, with 18 bases between. The DNA of the CDR3 is TGTGCCAGCTACCGTCTAAACCAGGTATACGAGCAGTACTTC. This gives the protein CASYRLNQVYEQYF.

This clonotype was recorded at least ten times. The chain has TRBV2 and TRBJ2-5; perhaps TRBD2 as D (5 bases). V lost 5 bases and J lost 5, with 21 bases in between. Germline V gene data show CDR1 as SNHLY and CDR2 as FYNNEI. There are 16 residues in the CDR3. CDR3 in DNA: TGTGCCAGCAGTTCCCTCCCCCCCACTCCGGGGGAGACCCAGTACTTC. Its translation: CASSSLPPTPGETQYF.

Only a few counts were recorded for this clonotype. This rearrangement joins TRBV12-3 or TRBV12-4 to TRBJ2-6, with 8 bases lining up with TRBD2. This CDR3 spans 20 amino acids. Unmatched junction bases numbered 13, after V lost 3 bases and J lost 0 bases. The CDR3 here is CASSFSGRSGILSGANVLTF. CDR3 sequence (DNA): TGTGCCAGCAGTTTTAGTGGTCGTAGCGGGATCCTCTCTGGGGCCAACGTCCTGACTTTC.

This clonotype was observed many times. This chain links TRBV12-5 with TRBJ1-5; D gene unclear. V lost 1 base, J lost 1 base, and 2 bases lay in between. Germline V gene sequence: CDR1 LGHNT, CDR2 FRNRAP. The length of the CDR3 is 13 residues. The CDR3 DNA follows: TGTGCTAGTGGTTTGGAAAGCAATCAGCCCCAGCATTTT. It codes for CASGLESNQPQHF.

This clonotype appeared a few times. The V and J genes are TRBV7-6 and TRBJ2-7, with D hard to call. This CDR3 contains 17 residues. V was shortened by 1 base and J by 2 bases, with 18 bases between the two germline ends. Per germline, CDR1 SGHVS and CDR2 FNYEAQ. The CDR3 DNA reads TGTGCCAGCAGCTTAGGGTCTCGTAATGATTTCCCCTACGAGCAGTACTTC. Translated, it gives CASSLGSRNDFPYEQYF.

This clonotype occurred many times. V gene TRBV4-3 combines with J gene TRBJ1-2, with D perhaps matching TRBD1 (6 bases). Germline V gene lookup returns CDR1 LGHNA and CDR2 YSLEER. Trimming took 4 bases from V and 4 from J, leaving 13 bases between them. The CDR3 spans 14 residues. The CDR3 DNA is TGCGCCAGCAGCCCCCTCCAGGGGAGCTATGGCTACACCTTC. This gives the protein CASSPLQGSYGYTF.

This clonotype was seen a few times. The rearrangement uses TRBV30 and TRBJ2-3, with no clear D. The germline V and J ends were trimmed by 0 bases and 3 bases, with 4 bases remaining between them. The CDR3 length is 12 residues. The germline V gene encodes CDR1 GTSNPN and CDR2 SVGIG (reference sequence). Written as DNA, the CDR3 is TGTGCCTGGAGTGTAGGTACAGATACGCAGTATTTT. Its translation is CAWSVGTDTQYF.

This clonotype was seen only a few times. This chain links TRBV28 with TRBJ2-3; D is uncertain. This CDR3 spans 14 amino acids. The germline V gene has CDR1 MDHEN and CDR2 SYDVKM. Trimming stripped 6 bases from V and 6 bases from J, with 16 bases between. CDR3 loop: CASSLGPPRDTQYF. The CDR3 DNA follows: TGTGCCAGCAGCCTGGGCCCCCCTAGGGATACGCAGTATTTT.

This clonotype was observed a few times. The rearrangement joins TRBV2 to TRBJ2-1; D is ambiguous. CDR3 size: 11 residues. Per the germline V gene, CDR1 is SNHLY and CDR2 is FYNNEI. CDR3 sequence: CADAIYNEQFF. The DNA for the CDR3 is TGTGCTGACGCGATCTACAATGAGCAGTTCTTC.

The chain joins TRBV7-9 to TRBJ1-1; D remains unclear. CDR1 is SEHNR, CDR2 FQNEAQ, per germline (reference sequence). The CDR3 runs to 11 residues. The V end lost 3 bases, the J end lost 5 bases, and 4 bases lay between the germline ends. The CDR3 DNA reads TGTGCCAGCAGCTTCCGGACTGAAGCTTTCTTT. Its translation: CASSFRTEAFF.

This clonotype was counted between two and nine times. V and J are TRBV2 and TRBJ2-3; 7 nucleotides align to TRBD2. After removal of 6 bases from V and 2 bases from J, the junction contained 5 bases not matched to a gene. In germline, CDR1 is SNHLY, CDR2 FYNNEI. CDR3 length: 14 amino acids. The chain's CDR3 is CASRAGTTTDTQYF. For the CDR3, the DNA is TGTGCCAGCAGGGCCGGGACTACCACAGATACGCAGTATTTT. Supplemented by reference TRBV2 and TRBJ2-3, the full variable domain reads EPEVTQTPSHQVTQMGQEVILRCVPISNHLYFYWYRQILGQKVEFLVSFYNNEISEKSEIFDDQFSVERPDGSNFTLKIRSTKLEDSAMYFCASRAGTTTDTQYFGPGTRLTVL.

In this sample, this clonotype turned up many times. This chain uses TRBV7-9 with TRBJ2-7; D is ambiguous. Trimming cost V 6 bases and J 1 base, with 4 bases left between them. The CDR3 totals 11 residues. Germline CDR1 reads SEHNR; CDR2 reads FQNEAQ (reference sequence). CDR3 sequence reads: CASSFSYEQYF. The CDR3 DNA reads as TGTGCCAGCAGTTTTTCCTACGAGCAGTACTTC.

This clonotype came up a few times. The chain combines TRBV28 with TRBJ2-7, with D perhaps TRBD2 (7 bases). Germline loops: CDR1 MDHEN, CDR2 SYDVKM. The CDR3 is 15 amino acids. The V end was cut by 3 bases, the J end by 2 bases, with 14 bases between. The chain's CDR3 is CASSFGGRRPYEQYF. The CDR3 DNA follows: TGTGCCAGCAGTTTCGGGGGGCGAAGACCCTACGAGCAGTACTTC.

The rearrangement uses TRBV30 and TRBJ1-6; 9 bases agree with TRBD1. The germline CDR1 and CDR2 sequences are GTSNPN and SVGIG (reference sequence). V shed 4 bases, J shed 8 bases, and the junction held 6 bases outside the gene matches. This CDR3 has 14 amino acids. The CDR3 protein is CAWNPGQGYSPLHF. The DNA of the CDR3 is TGTGCCTGGAATCCGGGACAGGGTTATTCACCCCTCCACTTT.

This clonotype has at least ten counts. The V gene is TRBV4-2, the J gene TRBJ2-7; D is ambiguous. Trimming took off 0 bases at V and 3 bases at J, with 12 bases between the two ends. CDR3 length: 15 amino acids. The V gene's germline CDR1 is LGHNA and CDR2 YNFKEQ. CDR3 sequence: CASSQDLSGYYEQYF. The DNA for the CDR3 is TGTGCCAGCAGCCAAGATCTTTCGGGTTACTACGAGCAGTACTTC.

The chain carries TRBV12-3 or TRBV12-4 and TRBJ1-5, with D possibly being TRBD1 (6 bases). V was shortened by 6 bases and J by 5 bases, with 14 bases between the two germline ends. The CDR3 has 14 residues. CDR3 in amino acids: CASRSGTPYQPQHF. CDR3 DNA: TGTGCCAGCAGGTCCGGGACACCATATCAGCCCCAGCATTTT.

This clonotype was seen ten or more times. This rearrangement joins TRBV29-1 to TRBJ2-5; D is perhaps TRBD1 (7 bases). Germline V gives CDR1 SQVTM, CDR2 ANQGSEA. This CDR3 comprises 12 residues. The ends were cut back, 3 bases at V and 5 bases at J, with 10 bases in the middle. The CDR3 is CSVEAGGETQYF. CDR3 nucleotides: TGCAGCGTTGAGGCAGGGGGGGAGACCCAGTACTTC.

This clonotype showed up many times. The V and J genes are TRBV20-1 and TRBJ2-5; D is possibly TRBD2 (6 bases). V was pared by 3 bases and J by 7 bases, with 18 bases between. Germline V gives CDR1 DFQATT, CDR2 SNEGSKA (reference sequence). This CDR3 has 14 residues. The CDR3 protein is CSARAGGADRTQYF. The CDR3 DNA is TGCAGTGCTAGGGCCGGCGGGGCGGATAGGACCCAGTACTTC.

This clonotype was recorded at least ten times. The chain has TRBV29-1 and TRBJ1-5, with D unclear. The CDR3 has 12 amino acids. Germline V gene lookup returns CDR1 SQVTM and CDR2 ANQGSEA. V was shortened by 3 bases and J by 5 bases, with 8 bases between the two germline ends. This CDR3 reads CSVDSGDQPQHF. The CDR3 DNA reads as TGCAGCGTTGATAGTGGCGATCAGCCCCAGCATTTT. The full variable domain, in which reference TRBV29-1 and TRBJ1-5 provide the parts outside the CDR3, is SAVISQKPSRDICQRGTSLTIQCQVDSQVTMMFWYRQQPGQSLTLIATANQGSEATYESGFVIDKFPISRPNLTFSTLTVSNMSPEDSSIYLCSVDSGDQPQHFGDGTRLSIL.

The V call is TRBV7-6, the J call TRBJ1-5; D might be TRBD1 (6 bases). The V gene lost 4 bases and the J gene lost 3 bases, with 10 bases spanning the gap. Germline CDR1 and CDR2: SGHVS and FNYEAQ. CDR3 size: 14 residues. The CDR3 DNA reads TGTGCCAGCAGCTCCACAGGGCCCAATCAGCCCCAGCATTTT. This sequence encodes CASSSTGPNQPQHF.